These T cell receptor beta chains were read from a single sample in a study of neoadjuvant anti-PD-1 for oral cavity cancer. Assay used: immunoSEQ multiplex PCR; TCRdb lists only in-frame clones, some missing. The sample contains tens of thousands of clones, around 83% of which appear only once. Sequencing used PBMCs, obtained after nivolumab (anti-PD-1) treatment. These receptors were collected from a person between 40 and 80 years old with oral cavity squamous cell carcinoma. The CDR3 runs from the conserved cysteine through the conserved F or W. The order of the fields is clone size, D gene, J gene, V gene, CDR3 protein, CDR3 DNA. The D gene is left open where the match is weak. Some rows have no size entry. The others give once, few or many, or a class for an expanded clone.

NA	TRBD2	TRBJ2-3	TRBV6-5	CASSLAGGPDTQYF	TGTGCCAGCAGTCTAGCGGGAGGCCCAGATACGCAGTATTTT
few	NA	TRBJ2-1	TRBV13	CASSVLQGGPDYNEQFF	TGTGCCTCCAGCGTTCTCCAAGGGGGGCCGGATTACAATGAGCAGTTCTTC
NA	TRBD2	TRBJ2-5	TRBV5-1	CASSLGPTSAPQETQYF	TGCGCCAGCAGCTTGGGACCCACTAGCGCCCCCCAAGAGACCCAGTACTTC
NA	TRBD1	TRBJ1-4	TRBV30	CASGQGATATNEKLFF	TGTGCCTCTGGACAGGGGGCGACCGCAACTAATGAAAAACTGTTTTTT
NA	TRBD1	TRBJ2-1	TRBV5-1	CASSLGGTGMEQFF	TGCGCCAGCAGCTTGGGAGGGACAGGGATGGAGCAGTTCTTC
NA	NA	TRBJ1-5	TRBV19	CASSISRVGIQPQHF	TGTGCCAGTAGTATCTCCAGGGTGGGGATTCAGCCCCAGCATTTT
NA	NA	TRBJ2-7	TRBV6-5	CASRGVVGYEQYF	TGTGCCAGCAGAGGAGTGGTTGGTTACGAGCAGTACTTC
once	TRBD1	TRBJ2-5	TRBV29-1	CSVGTGWGETQYF	TGCAGCGTCGGGACAGGGTGGGGAGAGACCCAGTACTTC
NA	NA	TRBJ2-7	TRBV6-1	CASRDWDVSYEQYF	TGTGCCAGCAGGGATTGGGACGTATCCTACGAGCAGTACTTC
NA	NA	TRBJ1-5	TRBV28	CASSFRQVGTTSNQPQHF	TGTGCCAGCAGTTTCCGGCAGGTAGGGACAACTAGCAATCAGCCCCAGCATTTT
NA	TRBD1	TRBJ2-2	TRBV5-1	CASSRTGGDTGELFF	TGCGCCAGCAGCCGGACAGGGGGGGACACCGGGGAGCTGTTTTTT
NA	TRBD1	TRBJ1-4	TRBV11-2	CASSFGQGGEKLFF	TGTGCCAGCAGCTTCGGACAGGGCGGGGAAAAACTGTTTTTT
NA	TRBD1	TRBJ2-7	TRBV14	CASSRTGLTYEQYF	TGTGCCAGCAGTCGGACAGGATTAACCTACGAGCAGTACTTC
NA	NA	TRBJ1-2	TRBV28	CASSLGPGYTF	TGTGCCAGCAGTTTAGGGCCTGGCTACACCTTC
NA	NA	TRBJ2-1	TRBV30	CAWSVGRGNSNEQFF	TGTGCCTGGAGTGTAGGTAGAGGGAATTCCAATGAGCAGTTCTTC
NA	TRBD2	TRBJ2-5	TRBV5-1	CASSLELAGTPRTQYF	TGCGCCAGCAGCTTGGAGCTAGCGGGGACCCCAAGGACCCAGTACTTC
NA	NA	TRBJ1-2	TRBV2	CASRDSDSNYGYTF	TGTGCCAGCAGGGACTCGGACAGTAACTATGGCTACACCTTC
NA	NA	TRBJ2-7	TRBV5-1	CASSLDGGSGYEQYF	TGCGCCAGCAGCTTAGATGGTGGGAGCGGGTACGAGCAGTACTTC
NA	NA	TRBJ1-2	TRBV4-2	CASSREDRTNYGYTF	TGTGCCAGCAGCCGGGAAGACAGAACTAACTATGGCTACACCTTC
NA	TRBD2	TRBJ2-1	TRBV6-1	CASRTSGANEQFF	TGTGCCAGCCGGACTAGCGGGGCCAATGAGCAGTTCTTC
NA	TRBD2	TRBJ2-1	TRBV14	CASSPGGYEQFF	TGTGCCAGCAGCCCCGGGGGGTATGAGCAGTTCTTC
NA	NA	TRBJ1-2	TRBV5-1	CASSLDGFGYTF	TGCGCCAGCAGCTTGGACGGATTCGGCTACACCTTC
NA	NA	TRBJ2-1	TRBV27	CASSEGGMSNEQFF	TGTGCCAGCTCTGAGGGGGGGATGAGCAATGAGCAGTTCTTC
NA	TRBD2	TRBJ2-2	TRBV10-3	CASQTGTTYTGELFF	TGTGCCAGCCAGACCGGGACTACGTACACCGGGGAGCTGTTTTTT
NA	NA	TRBJ2-7	TRBV9	CASSAGDSFGDEQYF	TGTGCCAGCAGCGCAGGGGACTCATTTGGGGACGAGCAGTACTTC
NA	TRBD2	TRBJ2-1	TRBV2	CASSGLAVYNEQFF	TGTGCCAGCAGTGGACTAGCGGTCTACAATGAGCAGTTCTTC
NA	NA	TRBJ1-4	TRBV28	CASSRSGADEKLFF	TGTGCCAGCAGCCGTAGTGGGGCAGATGAAAAACTGTTTTTT
NA	NA	TRBJ1-1	TRBV6-5	CASRGRLNTEAFF	TGTGCCAGCAGGGGCAGGCTGAACACTGAAGCTTTCTTT
NA	NA	TRBJ2-2	TRBV10-1	CASRASPTGELFF	TGCGCCAGCAGAGCTTCTCCCACCGGGGAGCTGTTTTTT
NA	TRBD2	TRBJ2-1	TRBV6-6	CASSYPGTRSNEQFF	TGTGCCAGCAGTTACCCCGGGACTAGGTCGAATGAGCAGTTCTTC
NA	TRBD1	TRBJ2-2	TRBV11-3	CASSLAATQGAGSGELFF	TGTGCCAGCAGCTTAGCAGCAACACAGGGGGCTGGATCCGGGGAGCTGTTTTTT
once	NA	TRBJ2-1	TRBV6-4	CASSDSTPNEQFF	TGTGCCAGCAGTGACTCGACTCCCAATGAGCAGTTCTTC
NA	NA	TRBJ1-5	TRBV6-1	CASSVAGGEQPQHF	TGTGCCAGCAGTGTAGCGGGGGGGGAACAGCCCCAGCATTTT
few	NA	TRBJ1-2	TRBV2	CASSVGQGGYTF	TGTGCCAGCAGTGTAGGCCAGGGTGGCTACACCTTC
NA	TRBD2	TRBJ2-3	TRBV11-3	CASSSAGTSGSSDTQYF	TGTGCCAGCAGCTCTGCCGGGACTAGCGGGAGTTCAGATACGCAGTATTTT
NA	TRBD1	TRBJ1-1	TRBV7-6	CASSLGWDRGNLTEAFF	TGTGCCAGCAGCTTAGGGTGGGACAGGGGGAACCTCACTGAAGCTTTCTTT
NA	TRBD1	TRBJ1-5	TRBV19	CASSVPLQGALSNQPQHF	TGTGCCAGTAGTGTCCCACTACAGGGGGCGTTGAGCAATCAGCCCCAGCATTTT
NA	NA	TRBJ1-5	TRBV18	CASSPGVGNQPQHF	TGTGCCAGCTCACCAGGGGTGGGCAATCAGCCCCAGCATTTT
NA	TRBD1	TRBJ2-1	TRBV6-1	CASSWDRKFNEQFF	TGTGCCAGCAGCTGGGACAGGAAGTTTAATGAGCAGTTCTTC
few	NA	TRBJ1-2	TRBV27	CASSGNYGYTF	TGTGCCAGCAGCGGAAACTATGGCTACACCTTC
NA	NA	TRBJ1-5	TRBV30	CAWSQTNSNQPQHF	TGTGCCTGGAGTCAGACAAATAGCAATCAGCCCCAGCATTTT
few	NA	TRBJ1-1	TRBV5-4	CASSLEARGSTEAFF	TGTGCCAGCAGCTTGGAGGCCCGGGGTAGCACTGAAGCTTTCTTT
once	TRBD1	TRBJ2-7	TRBV5-1	CASSLASRDSEYF	TGCGCCAGCAGCTTGGCCAGCCGGGACAGCGAGTACTTC
NA	NA	TRBJ1-1	TRBV27	CASSLRISGAEAFF	TGTGCCAGCAGTTTACGGATAAGTGGGGCTGAAGCTTTCTTT
NA	TRBD1	TRBJ2-1	TRBV28	CASGPQRHRGGQQFF	TGTGCCAGCGGCCCGCAGCGTCACAGGGGTGGACAGCAGTTCTTC
NA	NA	TRBJ2-7	TRBV10-2	CASISRMDGYEQYF	TGCGCCAGCATAAGCCGGATGGACGGCTACGAGCAGTACTTC
NA	NA	TRBJ1-1	TRBV7-6	CASSSVVNTEAFF	TGTGCCAGCAGCTCCGTTGTAAACACTGAAGCTTTCTTT
few	NA	TRBJ2-3	TRBV9	CASSVGGTRSTDTQYF	TGTGCCAGCAGCGTAGGAGGGACACGAAGCACAGATACGCAGTATTTT
once	TRBD1	TRBJ1-5	TRBV6-6	CASSTGGSQPQHF	TGTGCCAGCTCCACAGGGGGCAGCCAGCCCCAGCATTTT
NA	TRBD2	TRBJ2-3	TRBV28	CASRSTSGRLYF	TGTGCCAGCAGGTCCACTAGCGGGCGACTGTATTTT
NA	TRBD1	TRBJ1-2	TRBV5-5	CASSLSGQGGNYGYTF	TGTGCCAGCAGCTTGTCGGGACAGGGCGGTAACTATGGCTACACCTTC
NA	NA	TRBJ1-4	TRBV27	CASKGARGTEFEKLFF	TGTGCCAGCAAAGGGGCTCGGGGGACGGAATTTGAAAAACTGTTTTTT
NA	NA	TRBJ2-3	TRBV30	CAWSGGADTDTQYF	TGTGCCTGGAGTGGAGGGGCAGACACAGATACGCAGTATTTT
NA	TRBD1	TRBJ2-5	TRBV6-1	CASSDMPGGPETQYF	TGTGCCAGCAGTGATATGCCAGGGGGCCCGGAGACCCAGTACTTC
NA	NA	TRBJ2-1	TRBV7-2	CASSSPGGPSYNEQFF	TGTGCCAGCAGCTCCCCTGGGGGACCCTCCTACAATGAGCAGTTCTTC
NA	NA	TRBJ1-1	TRBV6-1	CASAPQNTEAFF	TGTGCCAGCGCTCCCCAAAACACTGAAGCTTTCTTT
NA	NA	TRBJ2-7	TRBV7-3	CASSLRPQGDEQYF	TGTGCCAGCAGCTTAAGGCCCCAGGGTGACGAGCAGTACTTC
NA	NA	TRBJ2-5	TRBV30	CAWSVLIGKTQYF	TGTGCCTGGAGTGTACTGATCGGGAAGACCCAGTACTTC
NA	NA	TRBJ2-1	TRBV6-5	CASSFAGLGSYNEQFF	TGTGCCAGCAGTTTCGCCGGGCTGGGCTCCTACAATGAGCAGTTCTTC
NA	TRBD1	TRBJ1-1	TRBV19	CASTLTGGKTEAFF	TGTGCCAGTACCCTGACAGGGGGTAAGACTGAAGCTTTCTTT